What follows is one TCR beta chain and its context. What this receptor recognizes is not known. The record has no base qualities; no much larger clone is one base away. The method was the immunoSEQ multiplex PCR assay. For the multiplex PCR, a mixture combining 60 forward primers for TCR Vbeta segments and 13 reverse primers for TCR Jbeta segments was used. A multiplex PCR assay on genomic DNA amplified the CDR3 region of rearranged TCR beta genes. The amplified TCR beta libraries were sequenced on the Illumina HiSeq System as 87-base-pair reads. The study's own analysis went as follows. In a later analysis, tens of millions of unique TCR beta chains were counted across the roughly 670 repertoires, and around 10 million of these chains were shared by at least two donors. Raw reads were error-corrected and collapsed into unique sequences by a nearest-neighbor algorithm in which closely related sequences were merged to remove PCR and sequencing errors. Alignment of CDR3 sequences to IMGT reference sequences was used to assign V, D and J gene segments. For a sequence to be retained, at least a six-nucleotide match to both a V gene segment and a J gene segment was required. Rearrangements were classified as productive when the CDR3 lacked stop codons and remained in frame with V and J, and all other rearrangements were classified as non-productive. CDR3 was defined according to IMGT convention as the region running from the second conserved V-encoded cysteine to the conserved J-encoded phenylalanine. The earlier analysis of 500 to 600 of the donors excluded sequences that lacked an unambiguous match to a single V gene segment. In an earlier analysis of approximately 590 of the donors, V segments were called functional above 56.7% productive rearrangements and were called segregating when the between-donor standard deviation exceeded 5%. To diagnose cytomegalovirus status from the catalog of TCR beta chain sequences, a statistical classification framework was built. A later analysis assigned V and J genes by comparing TCR nucleotide sequences with IMGT/GENE-DB human TR gene sequences. A later analysis assigned CDR3 sequences and most-parsimonious VDJ recombination scenarios with the TCRdist pipeline. In a later analysis, each TCR beta chain was defined by its CDR3 amino acid sequence together with its V-gene family, and reads without a unique V-gene family were excluded. To address suspected cross-contamination and a sequencing artifact, a later analysis removed some 620 highly shared, low-generation-probability nucleotide sequences. A later analysis calculated a clonal expansion index for each public chain from normalized within-repertoire ranks of inferred template counts. Generation probabilities in a later analysis came from a VDJ recombination model fitted to out-of-frame rearrangements, and those results were checked against IGoR. A later analysis scored TCR-TCR, TCR-HLA and TCR-CMV co-occurrence with hypergeometric tests, applying a repertoire-size bias correction to TCR pairs. To estimate false discovery rates, a later analysis permuted the HLA or CMV assignments 20 times. In a later analysis, co-occurring TCRs were grouped using DBSCAN, with TCRdist sequence similarity added in when clustering inside HLA-allele-positive subsets. Repertoires with fewer than 30,000 or more than 120,000 public chains, plus five repertoires with anomalous nucleotide sharing, were excluded from co-occurrence clustering. The immuneACCESS repertoire file appears here via TCRdb, limited to in-frame rearrangements. These files lack a portion of the clones; in checked studies, under half of the deficit traces to unresolved V genes, and the cause of the others is not known. That table furnishes V, J and clone size, whereas the DNA furnished D and trimming. The sample yields around 69,000 clones; approximately 63% were counted once. The ten most abundant clones make up about 8.9% of the sample.

In total, more than 500 healthy bone marrow donors made up the cohort. At the time of sampling, every cohort member was nominally healthy, though immune exposures that went unrecorded were likely present. The donor was CMV seropositive and belonged to the group of 250 to 300 seropositive cohort members. A peripheral blood sample was provided by each donor, and peripheral blood mononuclear cells were used for TCR beta sequencing. Genomic DNA extraction from the blood cell samples was performed with the Qiagen DNeasy Blood Extraction Kit. Per the germline V gene (reference sequence), PRHDT is the CDR1 and FYEKMQ is the CDR2. CDR3 length: 14 amino acids, cysteine to phenylalanine. Just CDR3 DNA is preserved here, 42 bases in frame from base 1. The junction shows trimming of 2 bases on V and 4 bases on J, and the gene matches do not reach 3 bases of it. The data originate from a study of cytomegalovirus exposure and HLA in healthy donors (TCRdb year 2017). Study-wide context: An earlier analysis of roughly 630 of the donors reported approximately 300 Gb of sequence data and some 100 million unique TCR beta sequences from 150 million to 200 million T cells. An early release that covered fewer than 800 HLA-typed donors contained approximately 320 gigabases of sequencing data and tens of millions of unique TCR sequences. Of the roughly 420 genotyped donors, less than 85% were placed in the genetic ancestry cluster associated with self-reported Caucasian donors. The study aimed to test whether signatures of past pathogen exposure could be identified by cataloging public T cell receptors. The study used immunosequencing to profile the T cell repertoires of 600 to 850 subjects and linked those repertoires to cytomegalovirus serostatus. Besides the first cohort of roughly 660 subjects, a separate validation cohort made up of some 110 different subjects was used. The study combined high-throughput TCR immunosequencing, statistical association of individual TCRs with disease status, and machine learning to predict cytomegalovirus infection status. In a later analysis, previously published TCR beta repertoires from 500 to 750 donors were re-analyzed and high-resolution HLA genotyping was added so that TCR occurrence patterns could be studied. Rather than drawing on any new phenotypic data, the later analysis identified candidate immune exposures from TCR beta sequences and the way those sequences occurred across donors. To decide whether each TCR beta V gene segment behaved as functional or pseudogenic, an earlier analysis of some 600 of the donors relied on high-throughput TCR beta sequencing. Donor age, sex, ethnicity and CMV serostatus were compiled alongside the repertoire data. Genome-wide SNP genotypes for about 65% of the roughly 670 donors were used in a later genetic analysis, which treated that subset as a discovery cohort. Every repertoire in the discovery cohort had been generated on one and the same sequencing platform. HLA typing included class I and class II loci at four-digit resolution. Typing coverage varied by locus: roughly 629-640 donors for A, B, C, DRB1 and DQB1; more than 500 for DQA1; more than 600 for DPA1; about 450 for DPB1. Because of strong linkage in the cohort, five DR-DQ haplotypes were treated as single units for association and clustering. On average, around 240,000 unique TCR beta nucleotide sequences were sequenced per donor among about 400 genotyped donors of the cohort, with around 19% of those sequences being non-productive. Paper-wide results and their limitations: Broadly in line with IMGT annotations, most TCR beta V segments showed up in productive rearrangements about 87% or about 30% of the time in an earlier analysis of 587 of the donors. Most CMV-associated TCR beta chains appeared to be HLA-restricted in a later analysis, and the HLA associations seemed to be driven largely by CMV exposure. Some IMGT-functional V segments, including TRBV6-2 and TRBV6-3, could not be distinguished by the 87-base-pair reads and were therefore excluded. A further reported finding was that TCR beta sequences accurately predicted the HLA-A and HLA-B alleles for most subjects in the first cohort. A group of highly shared sequence variants was considered likely to be a technical artifact of the sequencing pipeline. The cohort was sequenced for TCR beta chains only, and without alpha or paired-chain data the features that could be detected were limited. In a later analysis, about 17,000 TCR beta sequences were associated with specific HLA alleles at a false discovery rate of 0.05. In a later analysis, HLA-associated TCR beta chains were found to be more clonally expanded and to have lower generation probabilities than equally common non-associated chains. CMV serostatus was the only immune exposure information available for the cohort. Correlated functional status among segregating V segments might reflect linkage disequilibrium, but an unknown experimental factor could not be ruled out. The study listed 150 to 200 TCR beta chains as associated with cytomegalovirus. In both the original and validation cohorts, the classifier was reported to diagnose cytomegalovirus status with high specificity and sensitivity. In a later analysis, TCR association rates were found to vary across HLA loci, with the most associated TCRs seen for DRB1 alleles and the fewest for HLA-C alleles. Several of the top co-occurrence clusters appeared to be linked to parvovirus B19, influenza, CMV and Epstein-Barr virus, according to a later analysis. It was suggested by the authors that the approach could potentially be generalized to other disease states and immunological phenotypes. V-gene and J-gene trimming of TCR beta chains was associated with a missense DCLRE1C variant in a later genetic analysis, and the association was replicated in an independent cohort. A few of the identified cytomegalovirus-associated TCR beta chains were confirmed in vitro to be specific for cytomegalovirus antigens. According to a later genetic analysis, donors in an Asian-associated ancestry cluster had fewer N-insertions in productive TCRs than the approximately 610-donor mean. When HLA alleles, especially DR and DQ, strongly co-occurred, TCR associations were difficult to assign to individual alleles. Across donors, most TCR sequences were observed very rarely, whereas some public TCRs were present in many individuals. Seventeen rarely observed V segments, including chromosome 9 orphons, were excluded from the earlier analysis of several hundred of the donors because counts were too low. HLA typing was unavailable for some donors at each locus, so association tests used only the typed subset. Roughly uniform sequencing depth across donors was assumed in presence/absence analyses, although this assumption may not hold.

The sample consisted of PBMCs. The sequence links TRBV13 to TRBJ2-5, with 8 middle bases fitting TRBD1. This sequence originates from a woman in her 50s in good health and CMV-seropositive. The CDR3 loop reads CASSLKQGGETQYF. The bases are TGTGCCAGCAGCTTAAAACAGGGGGGAGAGACCCAGTACTTC.